This T cell receptor beta chain was observed in a study of CD8 T cells in Susac syndrome. CDR1 and CDR2 (germline): KGHSH, LQKENI. The length of the CDR3 is 13 residues. The V and J ends lost 2 bases and 5 bases respectively, with 9 bases between them. RNA, at roughly 0.45 to 1 ug, was reverse transcribed with random hexamers. From the immunoSEQ multiplex PCR reads, TCRdb called clonotypes with MiXCR, one entry per CDR3 protein. The data contain under 350,000 distinct CDR3 sequences, 92% of them singletons. V usage is TRBV18 and J usage is TRBJ1-2; D gene ambiguous. The receptor's source is a human donor with multiple sclerosis. Source material: CD4+ T cells from PBMCs. The CDR3 here is CASSPGGRYGYTF. CDR3 bases: TGTGCCAGCTCACCAGGCGGACGATATGGCTACACCTTC. Looking up the rest from reference TRBV18 and TRBJ1-2 gives the full variable domain: NAGVMQNPRHLVRRRGQEARLRCSPMKGHSHVYWYRQLPEEGLKFMVYLQKENIIDESGMPKERFSAEFPKEGPSILRIQQVVRGDSAAYFCASSPGGRYGYTFGSGTRLTVV.